In its sample, the clone carrying this T cell receptor beta chain was seen many times. What it recognizes is unknown. This entry comes from a study of spatial heterogeneity in lung cancer. Trimming pared 5 bases from V and 7 bases from J, leaving 26 bases between. The CDR3 consists of 18 residues. Per germline, CDR1 MNHEY and CDR2 SVGEGT. Time point described: sample taken at primary tumor resection. The donor population consisted of some 70 patients with untreated, early-stage non-small cell lung cancer. The study tagged each TCR cDNA molecule with a unique molecular identifier. TCRdb passed the 5' RACE reads through MiXCR, listing each CDR3 protein once. This table holds over 5,500 distinct CDR3 sequences, roughly 2.9% found once. General study points: The number of expanded tumor alpha and beta chains correlated with mutation number.

The chain uses TRBV6-2 or TRBV6-3 and TRBJ1-4, with D possibly matching TRBD1 (6 bases). The material sequenced was lung tumor tissue, taken at surgery. The TCR was taken from a male donor with early-stage non-small cell lung cancer. The CDR3 region has the DNA TGTGCCAGCAGTGAAGTCGGAAGAGGGGGGGCTGTGCGTGAAAAACTGTTTTTT. This encodes CASSEVGRGGAVREKLFF.